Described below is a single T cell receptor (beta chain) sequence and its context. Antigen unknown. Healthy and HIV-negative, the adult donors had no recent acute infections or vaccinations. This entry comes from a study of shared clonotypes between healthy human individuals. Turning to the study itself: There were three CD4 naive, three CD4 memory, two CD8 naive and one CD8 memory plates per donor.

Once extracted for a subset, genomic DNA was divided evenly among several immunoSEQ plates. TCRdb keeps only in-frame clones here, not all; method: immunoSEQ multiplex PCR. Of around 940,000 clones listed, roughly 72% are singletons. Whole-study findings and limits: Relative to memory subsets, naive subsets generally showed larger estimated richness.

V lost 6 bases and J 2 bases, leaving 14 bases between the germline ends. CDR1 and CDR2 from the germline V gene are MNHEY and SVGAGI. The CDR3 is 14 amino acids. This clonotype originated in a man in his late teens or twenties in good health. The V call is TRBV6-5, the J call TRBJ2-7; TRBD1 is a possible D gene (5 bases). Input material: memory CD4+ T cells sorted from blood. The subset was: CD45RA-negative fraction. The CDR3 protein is CASSPQGQAYEQYF. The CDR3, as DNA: TGTGCCAGCAGCCCCCAGGGCCAAGCCTACGAGCAGTACTTC.